This TCR beta chain was identified in a study of blood T cells in healthy people across ages. Alongside a J-beta primer mix, a sample-barcoded 5' primer served in a second PCR lasting roughly 6 to 12 cycles. In TCRdb, the 5' RACE reads were re-called with MiXCR into one record per CDR3 protein. This sample yields hundreds of thousands of distinct CDR3 sequences, of which 58% are seen a single time; around 20% belongs to the top ten. This CDR3 region has 12 residues. Trimming pared 7 bases from V and 11 bases from J, leaving 20 bases between. Germline V gene lookup returns CDR1 DFQATT and CDR2 SNEGSKA (reference sequence). PBMCs were isolated at a quantity of at least 6.5 million per sample.

Sequenced material: blood. The chain has TRBV20-1 and TRBJ2-5; possibly TRBD1 or TRBD2 for D (5 bases each). This receptor was obtained from a man younger than 45 in good health. CDR3 nucleotide sequence: TGCAGTGAGCCTGGCAGGGAGAATGAGCAGTACTTC. Its translation: CSEPGRENEQYF.